Given below is one TCR beta chain in context. The antigen is unknown. PCR was performed a second time for roughly 7 to 12 cycles using a sample-barcoded 5' primer and a J-beta primer mix. TCRdb reprocessed the 5' RACE reads with MiXCR, giving one entry per CDR3 protein. The sample has approximately 580,000 distinct CDR3 sequences; around 24% are singletons. These data come from a study of blood T cells in healthy people across ages. Study findings and constraints: With age, beta diversity per million T cells declined roughly linearly, significantly by 30 to 40.

The data were also submitted as part of a second study, on T cells of mothers and their children. This second report adds: Sequencing got over 10 million TCR beta CDR3 reads from each mother and roughly 2.7 million from each child. Clones that were microchimeric and persistent were not detected among T cells.

The receptor was isolated from a boy younger than 18 in good health. The sample was blood.

CDR3 protein: CASSVGNSGETQYF. Written as DNA, the CDR3 is TGTGCCAGCAGCGTAGGGAATAGCGGAGAGACCCAGTACTTC. The rearrangement links TRBV9 to TRBJ2-5, with a possible D match to TRBD2 (6 bases). V dropped 0 bases and J dropped 4 bases, with 10 bases sitting between them. CDR3 length equals 14 residues. Germline CDR1 SGDLS, CDR2 YYNGEE.